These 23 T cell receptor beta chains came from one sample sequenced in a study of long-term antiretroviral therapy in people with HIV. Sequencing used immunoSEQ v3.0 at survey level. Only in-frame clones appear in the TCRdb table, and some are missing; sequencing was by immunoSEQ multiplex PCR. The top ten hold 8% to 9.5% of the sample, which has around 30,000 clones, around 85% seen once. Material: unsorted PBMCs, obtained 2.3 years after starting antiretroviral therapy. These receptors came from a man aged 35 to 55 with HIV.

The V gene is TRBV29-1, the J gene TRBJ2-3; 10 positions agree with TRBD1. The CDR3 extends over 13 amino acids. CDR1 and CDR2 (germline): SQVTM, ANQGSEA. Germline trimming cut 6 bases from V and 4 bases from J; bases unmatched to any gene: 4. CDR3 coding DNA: TGCAGCGTGGGACAGGGGCAAGCAGATACGCAGTATTTT. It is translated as CSVGQGQADTQYF.

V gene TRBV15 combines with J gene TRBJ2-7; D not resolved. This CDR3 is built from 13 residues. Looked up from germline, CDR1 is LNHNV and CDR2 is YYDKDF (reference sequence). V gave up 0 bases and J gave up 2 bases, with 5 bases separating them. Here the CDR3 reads CATSRDPAYEQYF. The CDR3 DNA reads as TGTGCCACCAGCAGAGATCCCGCCTACGAGCAGTACTTC. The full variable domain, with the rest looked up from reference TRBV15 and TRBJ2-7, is DAMVIQNPRYQVTQFGKPVTLSCSQTLNHNVMYWYQQKSSQAPKLLFHYYDKDFNNEADTPDNFQSRRPNTSFCFLDIRSPGLGDTAMYLCATSRDPAYEQYFGPGTRLTVT.

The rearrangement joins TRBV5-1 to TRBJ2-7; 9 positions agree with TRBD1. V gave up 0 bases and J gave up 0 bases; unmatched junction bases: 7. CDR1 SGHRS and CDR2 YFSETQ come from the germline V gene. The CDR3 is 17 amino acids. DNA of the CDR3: TGCGCCAGCAGCTTGGCCCCCGGGACAGGGACCTCCTACGAGCAGTACTTC. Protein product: CASSLAPGTGTSYEQYF.

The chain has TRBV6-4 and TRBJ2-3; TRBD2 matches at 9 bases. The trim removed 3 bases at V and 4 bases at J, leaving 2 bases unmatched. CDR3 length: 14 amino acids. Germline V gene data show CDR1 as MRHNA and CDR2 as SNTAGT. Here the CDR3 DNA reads TGTGCCAGCAGTGAGCGGGGGGGCCCAGATACGCAGTATTTT. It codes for CASSERGGPDTQYF.

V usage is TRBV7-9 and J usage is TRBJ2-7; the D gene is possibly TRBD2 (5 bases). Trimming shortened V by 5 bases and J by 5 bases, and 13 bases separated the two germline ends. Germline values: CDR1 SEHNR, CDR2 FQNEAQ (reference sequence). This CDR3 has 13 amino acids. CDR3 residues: CASSPLVRDEQYF. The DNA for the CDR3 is TGTGCCAGCAGCCCCTTGGTGAGGGACGAGCAGTACTTC.

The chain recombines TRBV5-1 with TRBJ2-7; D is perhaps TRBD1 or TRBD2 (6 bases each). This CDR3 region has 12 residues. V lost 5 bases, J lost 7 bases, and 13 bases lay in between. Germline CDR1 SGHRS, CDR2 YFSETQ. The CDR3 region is CASSVGGLEQYF. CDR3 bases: TGCGCCAGCAGTGTGGGGGGCTTGGAGCAGTACTTC. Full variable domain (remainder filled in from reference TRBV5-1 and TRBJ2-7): KAGVTQTPRYLIKTRGQQVTLSCSPISGHRSVSWYQQTPGQGLQFLFEYFSETQRNKGNFPGRFSGRQFSNSRSEMNVSTLELGDSALYLCASSVGGLEQYFGPGTRLTVT.

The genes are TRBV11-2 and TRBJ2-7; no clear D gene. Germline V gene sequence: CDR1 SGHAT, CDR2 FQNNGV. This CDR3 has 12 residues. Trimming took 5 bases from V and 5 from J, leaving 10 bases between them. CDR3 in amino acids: CASSPSVHEQYF. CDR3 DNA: TGTGCCAGCAGCCCCAGCGTCCACGAGCAGTACTTC.

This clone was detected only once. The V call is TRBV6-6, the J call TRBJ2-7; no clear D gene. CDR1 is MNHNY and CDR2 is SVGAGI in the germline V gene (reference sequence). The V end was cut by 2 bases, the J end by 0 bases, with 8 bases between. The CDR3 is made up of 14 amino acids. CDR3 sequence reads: CASSYPDTSYEQYF. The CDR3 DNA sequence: TGTGCCAGCAGTTACCCCGACACCTCCTACGAGCAGTACTTC.

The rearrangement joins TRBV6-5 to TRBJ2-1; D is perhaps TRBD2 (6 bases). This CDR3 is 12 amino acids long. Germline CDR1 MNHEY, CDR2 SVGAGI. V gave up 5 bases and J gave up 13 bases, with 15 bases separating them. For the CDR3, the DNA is TGTGCCAGCAGTCACCCCTCCGGGAGACAGTTCTTC. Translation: CASSHPSGRQFF.

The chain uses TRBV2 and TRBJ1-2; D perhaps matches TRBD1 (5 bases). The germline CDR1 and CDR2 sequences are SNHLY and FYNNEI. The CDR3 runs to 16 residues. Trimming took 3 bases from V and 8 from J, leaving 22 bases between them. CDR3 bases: TGTGCCAGCAGTGAGGTGGACAAGGGCCTCCATATAGGCTACACCTTC. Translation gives CASSEVDKGLHIGYTF.

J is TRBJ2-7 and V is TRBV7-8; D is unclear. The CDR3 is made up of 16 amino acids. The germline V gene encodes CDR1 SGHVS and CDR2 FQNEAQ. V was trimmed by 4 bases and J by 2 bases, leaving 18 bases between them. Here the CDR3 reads CASSSSLAIPPYEQYF. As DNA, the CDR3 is TGTGCCAGCAGCTCTTCCCTTGCAATCCCTCCCTACGAGCAGTACTTC. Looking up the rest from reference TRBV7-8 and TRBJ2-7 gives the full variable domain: GAGVSQSPRYKVAKRGQDVALRCDPISGHVSLFWYQQALGQGPEFLTYFQNEAQLDKSGLPSDRFFAERPEGSVSTLKIQRTQQEDSAVYLCASSSSLAIPPYEQYFGPGTRLTVT.

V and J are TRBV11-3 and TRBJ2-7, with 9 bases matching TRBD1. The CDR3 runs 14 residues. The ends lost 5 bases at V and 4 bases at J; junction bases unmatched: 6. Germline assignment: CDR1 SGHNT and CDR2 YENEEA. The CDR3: CASSLYRGRYEQYF. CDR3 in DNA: TGTGCCAGCAGCCTCTACAGGGGGCGTTACGAGCAGTACTTC.

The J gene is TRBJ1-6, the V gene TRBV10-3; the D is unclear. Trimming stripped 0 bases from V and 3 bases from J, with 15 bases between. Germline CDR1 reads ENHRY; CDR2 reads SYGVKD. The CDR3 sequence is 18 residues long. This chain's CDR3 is CAISESGGRHGYNSPLHF. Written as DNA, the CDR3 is TGTGCCATCAGTGAGTCGGGAGGTCGCCACGGCTATAATTCACCCCTCCACTTT.

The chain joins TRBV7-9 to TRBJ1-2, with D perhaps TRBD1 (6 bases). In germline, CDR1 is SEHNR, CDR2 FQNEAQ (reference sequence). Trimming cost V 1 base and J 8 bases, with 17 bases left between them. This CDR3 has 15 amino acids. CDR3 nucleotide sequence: TGTGCCAGCAGCTTAGGAGCCTCCAGGGGCTGGGGCTACACCTTC. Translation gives CASSLGASRGWGYTF.

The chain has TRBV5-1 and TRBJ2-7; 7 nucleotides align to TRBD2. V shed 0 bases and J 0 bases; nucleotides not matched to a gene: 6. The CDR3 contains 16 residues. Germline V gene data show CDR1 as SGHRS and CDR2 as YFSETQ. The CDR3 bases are TGCGCCAGCAGCTTGGATCCTAGCGGTAGCTCCTACGAGCAGTACTTC. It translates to CASSLDPSGSSYEQYF.

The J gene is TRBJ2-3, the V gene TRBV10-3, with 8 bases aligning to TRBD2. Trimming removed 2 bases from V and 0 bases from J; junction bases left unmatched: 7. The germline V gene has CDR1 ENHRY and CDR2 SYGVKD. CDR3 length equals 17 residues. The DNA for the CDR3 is TGTGCCATCAGTGAGGCCGGGACTAGGTTTAGCACAGATACGCAGTATTTT. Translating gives CAISEAGTRFSTDTQYF.

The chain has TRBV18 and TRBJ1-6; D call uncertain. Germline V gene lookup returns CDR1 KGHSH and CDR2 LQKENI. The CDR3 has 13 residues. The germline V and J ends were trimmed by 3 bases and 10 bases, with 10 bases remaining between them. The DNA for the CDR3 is TGTGCCAGCTCACCGGACGTGGAGTCACCCCTCCACTTT. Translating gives CASSPDVESPLHF.

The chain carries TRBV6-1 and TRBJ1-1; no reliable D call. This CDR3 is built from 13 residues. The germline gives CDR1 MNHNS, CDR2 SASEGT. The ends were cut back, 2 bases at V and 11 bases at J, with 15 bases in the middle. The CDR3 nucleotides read TGTGCCAGCAGTGAACCCATGAGGTATTCGGCTTTCTTT. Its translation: CASSEPMRYSAFF.

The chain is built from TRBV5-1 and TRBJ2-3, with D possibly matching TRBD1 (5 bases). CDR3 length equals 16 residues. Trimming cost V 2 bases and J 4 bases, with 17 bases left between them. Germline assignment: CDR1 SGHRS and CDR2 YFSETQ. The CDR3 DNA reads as TGCGCCAGCAGCTTAGGAACGCCATGGGGCGCAGATACGCAGTATTTT. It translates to CASSLGTPWGADTQYF. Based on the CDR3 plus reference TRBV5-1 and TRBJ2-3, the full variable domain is KAGVTQTPRYLIKTRGQQVTLSCSPISGHRSVSWYQQTPGQGLQFLFEYFSETQRNKGNFPGRFSGRQFSNSRSEMNVSTLELGDSALYLCASSLGTPWGADTQYFGPGTRLTVL.

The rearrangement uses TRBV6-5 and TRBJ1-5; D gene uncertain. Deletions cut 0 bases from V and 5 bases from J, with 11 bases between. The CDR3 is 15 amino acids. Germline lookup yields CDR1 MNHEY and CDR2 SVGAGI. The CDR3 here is CASSYSWAKDQPQHF. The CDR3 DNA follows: TGTGCCAGCAGTTACTCGTGGGCCAAGGATCAGCCCCAGCATTTT.

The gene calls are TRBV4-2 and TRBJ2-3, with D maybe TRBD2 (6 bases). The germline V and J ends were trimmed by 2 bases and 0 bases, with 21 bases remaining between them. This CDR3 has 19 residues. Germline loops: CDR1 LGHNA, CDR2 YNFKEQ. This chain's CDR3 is CASSQLPSGFLASTDTQYF. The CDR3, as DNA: TGTGCCAGCAGCCAACTTCCCTCGGGTTTTCTAGCGAGCACAGATACGCAGTATTTT.

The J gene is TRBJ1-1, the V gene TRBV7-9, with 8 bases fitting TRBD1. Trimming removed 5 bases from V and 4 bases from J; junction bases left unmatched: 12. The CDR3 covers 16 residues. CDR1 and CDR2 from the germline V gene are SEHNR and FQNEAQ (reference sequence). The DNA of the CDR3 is TGTGCCAGCAGCCCTTGGCCAGGGGGCGAGGCCACTGAAGCTTTCTTT. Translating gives CASSPWPGGEATEAFF.

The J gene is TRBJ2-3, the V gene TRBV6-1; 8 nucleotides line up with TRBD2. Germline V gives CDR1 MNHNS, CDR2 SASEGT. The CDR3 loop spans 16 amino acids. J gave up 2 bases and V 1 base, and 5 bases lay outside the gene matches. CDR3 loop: CASSEDASGFTDTQYF. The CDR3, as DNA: TGTGCCAGCAGTGAAGATGCTAGCGGGTTCACAGATACGCAGTATTTT.